The T cell receptor beta chain under discussion was sequenced for a study of identical twins. Study findings and constraints: Invariant MAIT and iNKT cells could partly confound zero-insertion analyses. Out-of-frame alpha sequences that twins shared showed excess low generation probability.

The CDR3 consists of 11 residues. The V gene lost 4 bases and the J gene lost 10 bases, with 10 bases spanning the gap. CDR1 ENHRY and CDR2 SYGVKD come from the germline V gene. TCRdb re-called the 5' RACE reads through MiXCR, storing one row per CDR3 protein. The table shows approximately 530,000 distinct CDR3 sequences, with under 25% occurring only once. Concerning this clonotype itself: Its antigen is still unknown.

This same sample was also taken into another study, of yellow fever vaccine responses in identical twins. That study reports: Each twin's T cell response to the vaccine was reported to look partly convergent and partly personalized.

The material sequenced was CD4+ T cells sorted from blood. This TCR came from a woman younger than 30 in good health. The gene calls are TRBV10-3 and TRBJ1-1; D is ambiguous. The CDR3 region has the DNA TGTGCCATCAGTGCGCAAAACGGAGCTTTCTTT. Protein: CAISAQNGAFF.